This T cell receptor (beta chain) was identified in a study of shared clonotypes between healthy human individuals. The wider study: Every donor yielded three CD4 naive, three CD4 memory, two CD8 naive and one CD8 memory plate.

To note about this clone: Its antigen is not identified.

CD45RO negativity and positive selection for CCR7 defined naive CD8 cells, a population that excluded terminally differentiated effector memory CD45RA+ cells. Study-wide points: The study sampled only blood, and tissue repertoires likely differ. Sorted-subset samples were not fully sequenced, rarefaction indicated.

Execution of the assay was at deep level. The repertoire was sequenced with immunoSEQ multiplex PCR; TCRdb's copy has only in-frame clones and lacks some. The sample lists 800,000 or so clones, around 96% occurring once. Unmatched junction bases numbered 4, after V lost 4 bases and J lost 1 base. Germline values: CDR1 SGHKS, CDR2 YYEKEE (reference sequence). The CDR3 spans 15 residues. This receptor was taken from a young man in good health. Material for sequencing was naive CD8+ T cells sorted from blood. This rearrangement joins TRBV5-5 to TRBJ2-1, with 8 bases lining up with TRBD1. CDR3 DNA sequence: TGTGCCAGCAGCCCCTACAGGGGGTCCTACAATGAGCAGTTCTTC. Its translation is CASSPYRGSYNEQFF.